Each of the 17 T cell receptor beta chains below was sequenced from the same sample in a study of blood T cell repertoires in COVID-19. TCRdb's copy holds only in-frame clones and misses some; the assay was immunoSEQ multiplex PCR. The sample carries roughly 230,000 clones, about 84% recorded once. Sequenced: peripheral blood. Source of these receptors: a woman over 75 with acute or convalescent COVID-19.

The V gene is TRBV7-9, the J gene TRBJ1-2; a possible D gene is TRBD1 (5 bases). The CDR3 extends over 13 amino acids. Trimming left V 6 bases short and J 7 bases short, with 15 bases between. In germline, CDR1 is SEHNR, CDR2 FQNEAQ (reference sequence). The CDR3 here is CASSVTGERGYTF. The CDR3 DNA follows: TGTGCCAGCAGTGTAACAGGCGAGCGTGGCTACACCTTC. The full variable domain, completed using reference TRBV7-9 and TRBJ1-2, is DTGVSQNPRHKITKRGQNVTFRCDPISEHNRLYWYRQTLGQGPEFLTYFQNEAQLEKSRLLSDRFSAERPKGSFSTLEIQRTEQGDSAMYLCASSVTGERGYTFGSGTRLTVV.

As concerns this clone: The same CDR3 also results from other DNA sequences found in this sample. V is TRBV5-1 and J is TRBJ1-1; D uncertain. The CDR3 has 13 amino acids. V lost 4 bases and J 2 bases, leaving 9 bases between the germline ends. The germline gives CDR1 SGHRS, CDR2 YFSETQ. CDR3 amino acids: CASSLGGNTEAFF. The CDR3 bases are TGCGCCAGCAGCCTGGGCGGAAACACTGAAGCTTTCTTT.

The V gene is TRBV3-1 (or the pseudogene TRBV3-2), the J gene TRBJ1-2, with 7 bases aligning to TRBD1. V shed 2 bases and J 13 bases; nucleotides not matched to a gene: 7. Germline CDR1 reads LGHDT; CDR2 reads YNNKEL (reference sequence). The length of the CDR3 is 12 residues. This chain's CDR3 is CASSQRGGACTF. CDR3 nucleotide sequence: TGTGCCAGCAGCCAAAGAGGGGGCGCATGCACCTTC.

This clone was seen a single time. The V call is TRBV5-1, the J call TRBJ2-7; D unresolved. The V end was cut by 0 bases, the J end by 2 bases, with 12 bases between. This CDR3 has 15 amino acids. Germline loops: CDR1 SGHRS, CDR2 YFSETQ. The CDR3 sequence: CASSLVGGSTYEQYF. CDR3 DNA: TGCGCCAGCAGCTTGGTCGGCGGATCTACCTACGAGCAGTACTTC.

CDR3 DNA sequence: TGTGCCAGCAGCCCGGATAGCGGGGGGGCCTGGGAGACCCAGTACTTC. This gives the protein CASSPDSGGAWETQYF. The chain couples TRBV3-1 (or the pseudogene TRBV3-2) to TRBJ2-5, with 11 bases matching TRBD2. V gave up 4 bases and J gave up 5 bases; unmatched junction bases: 9. CDR3 length: 16 amino acids. Per germline, CDR1 LGHDT and CDR2 YNNKEL (reference sequence).

The chain's CDR3 is CASRLRGGAEAFF. The CDR3 coding sequence is TGTGCCAGCAGACTCCGGGGGGGCGCTGAAGCTTTCTTT. The V call is TRBV3-1 (or the pseudogene TRBV3-2), the J call TRBJ1-1, with D possibly TRBD1 on 6 matching bases. The CDR3 has 13 residues. Between the trimmed V and J ends, which lost 6 bases and 6 bases, there was a span of 14 bases. Germline-derived CDR1 and CDR2 are LGHDT and YNNKEL (reference sequence).

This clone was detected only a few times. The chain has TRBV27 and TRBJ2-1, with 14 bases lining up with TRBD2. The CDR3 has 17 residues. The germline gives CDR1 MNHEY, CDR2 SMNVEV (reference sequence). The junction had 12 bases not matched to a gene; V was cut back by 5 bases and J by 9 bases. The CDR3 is CASSRPGLAGAVAEQFF. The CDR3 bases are TGTGCCAGCAGTCGTCCGGGACTAGCGGGAGCGGTCGCTGAGCAGTTCTTC.

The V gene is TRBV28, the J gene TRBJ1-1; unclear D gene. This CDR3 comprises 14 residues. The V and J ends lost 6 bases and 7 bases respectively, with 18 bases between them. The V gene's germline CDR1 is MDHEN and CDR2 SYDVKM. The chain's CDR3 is CASRTPQPLSEAFF. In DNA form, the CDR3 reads TGTGCCAGCAGAACCCCCCAACCTCTCAGTGAAGCTTTCTTT.

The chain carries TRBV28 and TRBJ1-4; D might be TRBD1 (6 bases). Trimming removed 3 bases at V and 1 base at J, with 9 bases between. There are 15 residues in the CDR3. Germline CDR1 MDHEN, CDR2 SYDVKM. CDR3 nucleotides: TGTGCCAGCAGTTTCGGGGGGCTAACTAATGAAAAACTGTTTTTT. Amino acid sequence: CASSFGGLTNEKLFF. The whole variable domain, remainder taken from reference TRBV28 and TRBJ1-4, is DVKVTQSSRYLVKRTGEKVFLECVQDMDHENMFWYRQDPGLGLRLIYFSYDVKMKEKGDIPEGYSVSREKKERFSLILESASTNQTSMYLCASSFGGLTNEKLFFGSGTQLSVL.

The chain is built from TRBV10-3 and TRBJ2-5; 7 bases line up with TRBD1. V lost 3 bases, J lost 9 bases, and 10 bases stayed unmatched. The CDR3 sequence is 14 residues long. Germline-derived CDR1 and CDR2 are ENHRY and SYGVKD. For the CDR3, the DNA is TGTGCCATCAGTGACCCTGGACAGGAAGGGGCCCAGTACTTC. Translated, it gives CAISDPGQEGAQYF.

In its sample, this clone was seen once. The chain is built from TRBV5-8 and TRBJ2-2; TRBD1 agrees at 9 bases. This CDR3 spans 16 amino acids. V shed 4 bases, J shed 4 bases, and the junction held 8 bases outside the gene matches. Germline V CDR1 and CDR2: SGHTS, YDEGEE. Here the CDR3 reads CASSPVTGGSTGELFF. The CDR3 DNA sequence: TGTGCCAGCAGCCCTGTTACAGGGGGCTCCACCGGGGAGCTGTTTTTT.

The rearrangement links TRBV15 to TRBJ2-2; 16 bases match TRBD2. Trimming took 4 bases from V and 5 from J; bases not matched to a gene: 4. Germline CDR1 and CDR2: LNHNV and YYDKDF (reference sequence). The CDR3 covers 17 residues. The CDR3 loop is CATSTGLAGGPTGELFF. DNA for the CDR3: TGTGCCACCAGCACGGGACTAGCGGGAGGGCCGACCGGGGAGCTGTTTTTT.

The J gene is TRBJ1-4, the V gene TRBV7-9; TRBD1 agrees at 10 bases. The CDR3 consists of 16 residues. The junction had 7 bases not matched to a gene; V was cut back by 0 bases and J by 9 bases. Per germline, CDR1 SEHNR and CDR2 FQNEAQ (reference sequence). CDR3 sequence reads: CASSLAPGQGTQKLFF. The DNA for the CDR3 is TGTGCCAGCAGCTTAGCGCCGGGACAGGGGACCCAAAAACTGTTTTTT.

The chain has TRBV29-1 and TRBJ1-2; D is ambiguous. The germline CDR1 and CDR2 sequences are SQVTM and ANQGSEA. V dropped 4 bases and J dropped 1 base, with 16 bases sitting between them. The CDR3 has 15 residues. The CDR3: CSVVEQTIFNYGYTF. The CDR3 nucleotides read TGCAGCGTTGTAGAACAGACGATCTTTAACTATGGCTACACCTTC.

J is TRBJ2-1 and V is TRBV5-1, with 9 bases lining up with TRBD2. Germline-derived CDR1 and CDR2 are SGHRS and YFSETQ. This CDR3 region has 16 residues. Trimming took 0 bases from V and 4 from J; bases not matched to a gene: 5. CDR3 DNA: TGCGCCAGCAGCTTGGCGACTAGCGGATTATACAATGAGCAGTTCTTC. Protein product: CASSLATSGLYNEQFF.

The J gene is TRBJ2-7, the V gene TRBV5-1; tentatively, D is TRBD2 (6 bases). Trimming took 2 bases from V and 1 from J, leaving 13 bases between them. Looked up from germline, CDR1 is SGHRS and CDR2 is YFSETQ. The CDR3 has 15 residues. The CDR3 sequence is CASSFGVSGSYEQYF. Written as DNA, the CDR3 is TGCGCCAGCAGCTTCGGTGTGAGCGGGTCCTACGAGCAGTACTTC.

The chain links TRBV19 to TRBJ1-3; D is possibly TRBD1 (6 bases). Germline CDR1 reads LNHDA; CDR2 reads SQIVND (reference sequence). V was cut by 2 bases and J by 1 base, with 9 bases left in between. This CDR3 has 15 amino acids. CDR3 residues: CASSISGTSGNTIYF. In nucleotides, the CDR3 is TGTGCCAGTAGTATATCGGGGACATCTGGAAACACCATATATTTT.